The 5 T cell receptor beta chains below come from one sample, sequenced in a study of tissue T cells after allogeneic stem cell transplantation. Using immunoSEQ multiplex PCR, the repertoire was profiled, and TCRdb retains in-frame clones only, with some absent. Of around 10,000 clones listed, roughly two fifths are singletons. Indicated time point: mouse harvest day 7 after allogeneic transplant. The graft held 10^6 splenic CD5+ T cells and 10^7 T-cell-depleted bone marrow cells. The sequencing input was skin. The receptors originated from a female BALB/c mouse given C57BL/6 T cells with graft-versus-host disease after an allogeneic hematopoietic cell transplant.

Notes on this clone: The gene symbols are mouse symbols. The read stops 1 residue short of the end of the CDR3; the missing end is completed from the germline J gene. The chain couples TRBV31 to TRBJ2-3; 10 nucleotides align to TRBD2. After removal of 3 bases from V and 0 bases from J, the junction contained 0 bases not matched to a gene. There are 14 residues in the CDR3. Germline assignment: CDR1 GKSSPN and CDR2 SITVG. CDR3 loop: CAWRLGGSAETLYF. Incomplete CDR3 DNA: TGTGCCTGGAGACTGGGGGGGAGTGCAGAAACGCTGTAT.

A note on this clone: Each gene name is a mouse one. With the read ending 1 residue before the CDR3 end, the germline J gene is used to fill in that end. The chain joins TRBV3 to TRBJ2-3, with 12 bases fitting TRBD2. V was clipped by 4 bases and J by 1 base; unmatched bases: 3. The CDR3 is 16 residues long. Germline V lookup: CDR1 SNHLY, CDR2 FYNGKV (reference sequence). This chain's CDR3 is CASSSTGGARAETLYF. The part of the CDR3 DNA that was read is TGTGCCAGCAGCTCGACTGGGGGGGCGCGTGCAGAAACGCTGTAT.

This clone was picked up one time. Gene labels here are mouse ones. Read coverage stops 1 residue before the CDR3 terminus; the germline J gene supplies the remainder. This sequence joins TRBV13-2 and TRBJ2-3; 8 positions agree with TRBD2. Germline V lookup: CDR1 NNHNN, CDR2 SYGAGS (reference sequence). Losses at the gene ends were 0 bases for V and 4 bases for J; bases not matched to a gene: 4. The CDR3 spans 15 residues. CDR3 bases read: TGTGCCAGCGGTGATGGTGGGGGGGGCCCAGAAACGCTGTAT. This codes for CASGDGGGGPETLY. The CDR3, in full, reads CASGDGGGGPETLYF.

This clone came up once. Mouse germline and gene names are used. The sequenced part of the CDR3 DNA is TGTGCCTGGAGTCTAGTCAGGGAGGACACAGAAGTCTTC. As protein: CAWSLVREDTEVF. The full-length CDR3 reads as CAWSLVREDTEVFF. The chain links TRBV31 to TRBJ1-1; TRBD1 might be the D (5 bases). From the germline J gene comes the end of the CDR3, since the read stops 1 residue before it. Germline assignment: CDR1 GKSSPN and CDR2 SITVG. Trimming stripped 0 bases from V and 3 bases from J, with 11 bases between. The CDR3 totals 14 residues.

This clone was observed a handful of times. Mouse gene names and germline throughout. The read falls 1 residue short of the CDR3 end, and the missing part is taken from the germline J gene. The chain uses TRBV15 and TRBJ1-2; 7 bases agree with TRBD1. The trim removed 1 base at V and 4 bases at J, leaving 3 bases unmatched. This CDR3 contains 14 residues. Germline V gene data show CDR1 as SGHND and CDR2 as FRSKSL. The CDR3 loop is CASSLGQGGSDYTF. Partial CDR3 DNA: TGTGCCAGCAGTTTAGGGCAGGGGGGCTCCGACTACACC.